This T cell receptor beta chain is drawn from a study of cytomegalovirus exposure and HLA in healthy donors (dated by TCRdb to about 2017). Turning to the overall study: In an earlier analysis of some 550 of the donors, approximately 300 Gb of sequence data and roughly 100 million unique TCR beta sequences from about 180 million T cells were reported. An early release covering roughly 580 HLA-typed donors comprised 250 to 350 gigabases of sequencing data and tens of millions of unique TCR sequences. Among the roughly 390 genotyped donors, roughly 80% belonged to the genetic ancestry cluster associated with self-reported Caucasian donors. The study aimed to test whether signatures of past pathogen exposure could be identified by cataloging public T cell receptors. The study used immunosequencing to profile the T cell repertoires of several hundred subjects and linked those repertoires to cytomegalovirus serostatus. In addition to the first cohort of 650 to 750 subjects, a separate validation cohort of 100 to 150 different subjects was used. To predict cytomegalovirus infection status, the study brought together high-throughput TCR immunosequencing, statistical association of individual TCRs with disease status, and machine learning. A later analysis re-analyzed previously published TCR beta repertoires from 666 donors and added high-resolution HLA genotyping to study TCR occurrence patterns. In the later analysis, no new phenotypic data were used to find candidate immune exposures; instead, reliance was placed on TCR beta sequences and their occurrence across donors. An earlier analysis of several hundred of the donors used high-throughput TCR beta sequencing to judge whether each TCR beta V gene segment behaved as functional or pseudogenic. Alongside the repertoire data, information on donor age, sex, ethnicity and CMV serostatus was compiled. In a later genetic analysis, genome-wide SNP genotypes for about three fifths of the roughly 670 donors were used, and that subset was treated as a discovery cohort. All discovery cohort repertoires had been generated using a single sequencing platform. HLA typing covered class I and class II loci at four-digit resolution. Typing coverage varied by locus: roughly 620-640 donors for A, B, C, DRB1 and DQB1; under 550 for DQA1; more than 600 for DPA1; approximately 470 for DPB1. Roughly 5 DR-DQ haplotypes were handled as single units for association and clustering, since linkage in the cohort was strong. Across approximately 400 genotyped donors of the cohort, an average of about 220,000 unique TCR beta nucleotide sequences per donor were sequenced, and roughly 18% of those sequences were non-productive. Results the study describes overall, beyond this receptor: Most TCR sequences were observed very rarely across donors, whereas some public TCRs were present in many individuals. In a later genetic analysis, fewer N-insertions in productive TCRs were reported among donors in an Asian-associated ancestry cluster than the roughly 670-donor mean. A later genetic analysis associated a missense DCLRE1C variant with V-gene and J-gene trimming of TCR beta chains, and an independent cohort replicated the association. Linkage disequilibrium might explain the correlated functional status among segregating V segments, but an unknown experimental factor could not be excluded. Compared with equally common non-associated chains, HLA-associated TCR beta chains in a later analysis were more clonally expanded and had lower generation probabilities. According to the authors, the approach could potentially be generalized to other disease states and immunological phenotypes. In an earlier analysis of under 600 of the donors, most TCR beta V segments were observed in productive rearrangements about 90% or about 30% of the time, broadly matching IMGT annotations. The 87-base-pair reads could not distinguish some IMGT-functional V segments, including TRBV6-2 and TRBV6-3, so those segments were excluded. Assigning TCR associations to individual alleles was difficult when HLA alleles, especially DR and DQ, strongly co-occurred. According to a later analysis, most CMV-associated TCR beta chains appeared to be HLA-restricted, and the HLA associations seemed to be driven largely by CMV exposure. CMV serostatus was the only immune exposure information available for the cohort. In both the original and validation cohorts, the classifier was reported to diagnose cytomegalovirus status with high specificity and sensitivity. At a false discovery rate of 0.05, a later analysis linked 16,951 TCR beta sequences to specific HLA alleles. A group of highly shared sequence variants was considered likely to be a technical artifact of the sequencing pipeline. Because some donors lacked HLA typing at each locus, the association tests relied only on the typed subset. Because counts were too low, roughly 16 rarely observed V segments, including chromosome 9 orphons, were left out of the earlier analysis of 587 of the donors. This cohort had only TCR beta chains sequenced, and the lack of alpha or paired-chain data limited which features could be detected. In vitro tests confirmed that a few of the cytomegalovirus-associated TCR beta chains recognize cytomegalovirus antigens. Several of the top co-occurrence clusters appeared to be linked to parvovirus B19, influenza, CMV and Epstein-Barr virus, according to a later analysis. Presence/absence analyses assumed roughly uniform sequencing depth across donors, an assumption that may not hold. A further reported finding was that TCR beta sequences accurately predicted the HLA-A and HLA-B alleles for most subjects in the first cohort. A total of roughly 160 TCR beta chains were listed by the study as associated with cytomegalovirus. According to a later analysis, TCR association rates differed among HLA loci, with DRB1 alleles showing the most associated TCRs and HLA-C alleles showing the fewest.

Via the germline V gene, CDR1 is SGHDN and CDR2 FVKESK. The V and J ends are trimmed by 6 bases and 7 bases, leaving 12 bases between them. The CDR3 measures 13 amino acids from cysteine to phenylalanine. The sequence is cut down to CDR3 DNA, 39 bases in frame from base 1. This clone showed up just a few times. This clone's antigen is unknown. The record has no base qualities; no much larger clone is one base away. The library was prepared using the immunoSEQ multiplex PCR assay. For the multiplex PCR, a mixture combining 60 forward primers for TCR Vbeta segments and 13 reverse primers for TCR Jbeta segments was used. A multiplex PCR assay on genomic DNA amplified the CDR3 region of rearranged TCR beta genes. The amplified TCR beta libraries were sequenced on the Illumina HiSeq System as 87-base-pair reads. For the original study's pipeline: A later analysis tallied approximately 87 million unique TCR beta chains across the 610 or so repertoires, and 10 million to 11 million of those chains were shared by two or more donors. Raw reads were error-corrected and collapsed into unique sequences by a nearest-neighbor algorithm in which closely related sequences were merged to remove PCR and sequencing errors. Alignment of CDR3 sequences to IMGT reference sequences was used to assign V, D and J gene segments. For a sequence to be retained, a match of at least six nucleotides to both a V gene segment and a J gene segment was required. A rearrangement was called productive if the CDR3 had no stop codons and remained in frame with V and J, and every other rearrangement was called non-productive. Following IMGT convention, CDR3 was defined as the stretch from the second conserved V-encoded cysteine to the conserved J-encoded phenylalanine. Sequences without an unambiguous match to a single V gene segment were excluded from the earlier analysis of 587 of the donors. An earlier analysis of a few hundred of the donors called V segments functional above 56.7% productive rearrangements and segregating when the between-donor standard deviation exceeded 5%. A statistical classification framework was built for diagnosing cytomegalovirus status from the catalog of TCR beta chain sequences. A later analysis assigned V and J genes by comparing TCR nucleotide sequences with IMGT/GENE-DB human TR gene sequences. A later analysis assigned CDR3 sequences and most-parsimonious VDJ recombination scenarios with the TCRdist pipeline. A later analysis defined each TCR beta chain by its CDR3 amino acid sequence plus V-gene family, and excluded reads lacking a unique V-gene family. To address suspected cross-contamination and a sequencing artifact, a later analysis removed roughly 580 highly shared, low-generation-probability nucleotide sequences. For each public chain, a later analysis derived a clonal expansion index from normalized ranks of inferred template counts within each repertoire. In a later analysis, generation probabilities were computed using a VDJ recombination model fitted to out-of-frame rearrangements, and the results were checked against IGoR. In a later analysis, hypergeometric tests were used to score TCR-TCR, TCR-HLA and TCR-CMV co-occurrence, with a repertoire-size bias correction applied to TCR pairs. False discovery rates were estimated in a later analysis by permuting HLA or CMV assignments 20 times. In a later analysis, co-occurring TCRs were grouped using DBSCAN, with TCRdist sequence similarity added in when clustering inside HLA-allele-positive subsets. Co-occurrence clustering excluded repertoires with fewer than 30,000 or more than 120,000 public chains, plus five with anomalous nucleotide sharing. TCRdb took this table from immuneACCESS and kept in-frame rearrangements with V and J called. Such tables lack part of the clones; where checked against another copy, unresolved V genes explain under half of the gap, and the rest is unexplained. D and trimming come from the DNA, and the V and J calls and clone size come from that table. This sample lists some 150,000 clones; 72% were detected once. The ten largest clones represent less than 4.5% of the sample.

In total, over 600 healthy bone marrow donors made up the cohort. All cohort members were sampled while nominally healthy, although unrecorded immune exposures were likely present. The donor tested CMV seropositive and was one of the 289 seropositive cohort members. Every donor gave a peripheral blood sample, and the peripheral blood mononuclear cells from that sample were used for TCR beta sequencing. The Qiagen DNeasy Blood Extraction Kit was used to extract genomic DNA from the blood cell samples. Sequencing was done on a sample of PBMCs. The receptor's source is a man aged 45-65 years in good health and CMV-seropositive. The rearranged chain carries TRBV14 and TRBJ2-2, with the D gene uncertain. The DNA sequence is as follows: TGTGCCAGCAGTCAGCAGCGAGGCGGGGAGCTGTTTTTT. Translated, it reads CASSQQRGGELFF.